The clone carrying this TCR beta chain was seen a single time. Specified time point: neoterminal ileum biopsy at postoperative endoscopy, about 6 months after surgery. These data are taken from a study of T cell repertoires in ileal Crohn's disease. Here immunoSEQ multiplex PCR was the method, and the copy in TCRdb shows in-frame clones only, minus some. The sample shows several thousand clones, 70% to 85% of them seen only once. This CDR3 spans 14 amino acids. The ends were cut back, 1 base at V and 1 base at J, with 7 bases in the middle. Germline loops: CDR1 MNHEY, CDR2 SMNVEV (reference sequence).

This receptor was obtained from an adult with Crohn's disease. The gene calls are TRBV27 and TRBJ1-1; possibly TRBD1 for D (5 bases). The source material was ileal tissue. The CDR3 is CASSLYRWNTEAFF. The CDR3 DNA reads as TGTGCCAGCAGTTTATACAGGTGGAACACTGAAGCTTTCTTT.